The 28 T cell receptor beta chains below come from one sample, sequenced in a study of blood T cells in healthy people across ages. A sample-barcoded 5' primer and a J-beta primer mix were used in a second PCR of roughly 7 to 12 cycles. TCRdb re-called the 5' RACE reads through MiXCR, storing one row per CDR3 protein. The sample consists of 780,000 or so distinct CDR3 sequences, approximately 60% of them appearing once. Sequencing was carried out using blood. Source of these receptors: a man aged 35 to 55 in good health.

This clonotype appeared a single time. The CDR3 region has the DNA TGTGCCACCCGGGTGGGACAGGGACTCGGAAAACTGTTTTTT. Its protein product is CATRVGQGLGKLFF. This chain connects TRBV28 to TRBJ1-4; the match to TRBD1 covers 9 bases. The germline V gene has CDR1 MDHEN and CDR2 SYDVKM. The J segment lost 10 bases and the V segment lost 10 bases, leaving 13 bases of the junction unmatched. This CDR3 contains 14 residues.

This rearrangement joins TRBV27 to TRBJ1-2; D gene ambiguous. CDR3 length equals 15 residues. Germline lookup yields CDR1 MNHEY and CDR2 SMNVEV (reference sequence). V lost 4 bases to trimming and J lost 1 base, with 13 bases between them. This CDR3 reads CASSYTATNNYGYTF. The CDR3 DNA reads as TGTGCCAGCAGTTACACAGCCACTAATAACTATGGCTACACCTTC.

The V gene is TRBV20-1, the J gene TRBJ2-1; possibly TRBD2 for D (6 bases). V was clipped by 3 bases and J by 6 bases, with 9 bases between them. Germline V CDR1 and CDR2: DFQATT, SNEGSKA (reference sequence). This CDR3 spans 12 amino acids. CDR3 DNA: TGCAGTGCTAGGCGGGGAATCAATGAGCAGTTCTTC. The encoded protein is CSARRGINEQFF.

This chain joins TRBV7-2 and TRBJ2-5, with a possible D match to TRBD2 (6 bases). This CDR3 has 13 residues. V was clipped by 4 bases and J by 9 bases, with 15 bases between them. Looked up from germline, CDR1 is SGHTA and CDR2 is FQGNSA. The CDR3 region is CASSYRAREAQYF. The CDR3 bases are TGTGCCAGCAGCTACCGGGCAAGGGAGGCCCAGTACTTC.

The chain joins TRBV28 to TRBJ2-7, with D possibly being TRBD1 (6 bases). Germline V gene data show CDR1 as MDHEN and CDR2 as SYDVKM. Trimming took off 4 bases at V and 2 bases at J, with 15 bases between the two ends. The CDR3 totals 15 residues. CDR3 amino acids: CASSSVGQRPYEQYF. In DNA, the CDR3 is TGTGCCAGCAGTTCCGTTGGACAGAGACCCTACGAGCAGTACTTC. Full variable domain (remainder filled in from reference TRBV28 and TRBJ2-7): DVKVTQSSRYLVKRTGEKVFLECVQDMDHENMFWYRQDPGLGLRLIYFSYDVKMKEKGDIPEGYSVSREKKERFSLILESASTNQTSMYLCASSSVGQRPYEQYFGPGTRLTVT.

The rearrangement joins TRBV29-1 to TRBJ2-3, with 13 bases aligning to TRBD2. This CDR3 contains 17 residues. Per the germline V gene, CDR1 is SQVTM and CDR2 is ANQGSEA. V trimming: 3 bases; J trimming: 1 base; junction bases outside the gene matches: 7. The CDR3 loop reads CSVDGTSGVMRTDTQYF. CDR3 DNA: TGCAGCGTTGACGGGACTAGCGGGGTAATGCGCACAGATACGCAGTATTTT.

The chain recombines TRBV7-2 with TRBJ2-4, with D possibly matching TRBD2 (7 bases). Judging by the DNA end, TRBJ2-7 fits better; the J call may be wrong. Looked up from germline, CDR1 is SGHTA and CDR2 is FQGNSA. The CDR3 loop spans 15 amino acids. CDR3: CASSASGGARNEQYF. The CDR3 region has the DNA TGTGCCAGCAGCGCCAGTGGGGGGGCGCGAAACGAGCAGTACTTC.

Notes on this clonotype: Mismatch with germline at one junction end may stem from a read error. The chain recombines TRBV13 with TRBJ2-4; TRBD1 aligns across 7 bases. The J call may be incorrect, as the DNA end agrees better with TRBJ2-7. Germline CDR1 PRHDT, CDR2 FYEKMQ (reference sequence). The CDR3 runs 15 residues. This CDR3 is CASSSRQGLTYEQYF. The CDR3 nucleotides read TGCGCCAGCAGCTCTCGACAGGGATTGACCTACGAGCAGTACTTC.

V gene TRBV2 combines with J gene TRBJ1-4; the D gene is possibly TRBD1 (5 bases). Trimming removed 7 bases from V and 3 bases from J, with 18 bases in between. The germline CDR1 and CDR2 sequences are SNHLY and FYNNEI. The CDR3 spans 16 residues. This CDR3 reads CASTRQGRASNEKLFF. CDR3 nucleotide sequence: TGTGCCAGCACCCGGCAGGGTCGGGCATCTAATGAAAAACTGTTTTTT.

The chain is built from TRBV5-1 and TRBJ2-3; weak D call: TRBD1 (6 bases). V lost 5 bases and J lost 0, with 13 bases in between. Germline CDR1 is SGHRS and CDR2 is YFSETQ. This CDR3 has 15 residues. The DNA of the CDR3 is TGCGCCAGCAGTTTCGACAGGTCGAGCACAGATACGCAGTATTTT. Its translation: CASSFDRSSTDTQYF.

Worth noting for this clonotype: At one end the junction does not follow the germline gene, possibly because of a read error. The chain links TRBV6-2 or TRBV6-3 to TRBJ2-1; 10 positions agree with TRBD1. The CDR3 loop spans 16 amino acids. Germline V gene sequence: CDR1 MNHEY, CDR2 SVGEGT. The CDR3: CASRPGGQGSSNEQFF. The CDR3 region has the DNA TGTGCCAGCCGACCCGGGGGACAGGGGTCCTCCAATGAGCAGTTCTTC.

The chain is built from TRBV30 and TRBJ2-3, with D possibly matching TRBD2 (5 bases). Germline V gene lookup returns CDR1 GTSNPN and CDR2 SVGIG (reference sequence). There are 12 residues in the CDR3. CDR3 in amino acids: CARSLAGDTQYF. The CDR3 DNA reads TGTGCGAGATCCCTAGCTGGGGATACGCAGTATTTT.

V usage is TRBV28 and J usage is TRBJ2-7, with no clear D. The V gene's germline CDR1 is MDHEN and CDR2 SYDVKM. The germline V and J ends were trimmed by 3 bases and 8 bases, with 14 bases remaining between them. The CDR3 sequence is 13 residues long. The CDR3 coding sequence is TGTGCCAGCAGTTTTTCAGTACCGTATAAGCAGTACTTC. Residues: CASSFSVPYKQYF.

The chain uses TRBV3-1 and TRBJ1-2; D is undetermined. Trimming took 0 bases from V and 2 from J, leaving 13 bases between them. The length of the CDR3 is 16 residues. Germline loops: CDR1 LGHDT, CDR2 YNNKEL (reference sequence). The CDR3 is CASSQEGRPINYGYTF. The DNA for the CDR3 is TGTGCCAGCAGCCAAGAAGGTCGACCCATCAACTATGGCTACACCTTC.

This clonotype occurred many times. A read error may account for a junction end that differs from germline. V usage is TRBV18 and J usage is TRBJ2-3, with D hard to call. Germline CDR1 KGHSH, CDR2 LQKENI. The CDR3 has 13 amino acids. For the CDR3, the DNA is TGCGCCAGCAGCCCCCCCTCCACAGATACGCAGTATTTT. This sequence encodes CASSPPSTDTQYF.

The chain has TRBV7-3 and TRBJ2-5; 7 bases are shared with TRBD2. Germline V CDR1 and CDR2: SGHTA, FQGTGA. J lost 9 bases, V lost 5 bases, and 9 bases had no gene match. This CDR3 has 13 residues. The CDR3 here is CASSRTRGEAQYF. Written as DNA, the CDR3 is TGTGCCAGCAGCCGGACTAGAGGCGAGGCCCAGTACTTC.

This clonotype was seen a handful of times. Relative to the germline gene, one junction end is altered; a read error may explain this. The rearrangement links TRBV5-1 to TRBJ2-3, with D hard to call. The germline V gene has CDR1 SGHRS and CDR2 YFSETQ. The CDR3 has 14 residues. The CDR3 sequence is CASSFGSSTDTQYF. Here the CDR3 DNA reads TGTGCCAGCAGTTTTGGAAGTAGCACAGATACGCAGTATTTT. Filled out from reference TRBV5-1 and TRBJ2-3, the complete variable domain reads KAGVTQTPRYLIKTRGQQVTLSCSPISGHRSVSWYQQTPGQGLQFLFEYFSETQRNKGNFPGRFSGRQFSNSRSEMNVSTLELGDSALYLCASSFGSSTDTQYFGPGTRLTVL.

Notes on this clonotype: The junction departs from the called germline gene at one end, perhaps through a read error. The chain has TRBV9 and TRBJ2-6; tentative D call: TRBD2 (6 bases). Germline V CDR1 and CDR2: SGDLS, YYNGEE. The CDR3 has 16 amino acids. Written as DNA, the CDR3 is TGTGCCAGCAGCCCAGCGGGCCTCTCTGGGACCAACGTCCTGACTTTC. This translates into CASSPAGLSGTNVLTF.

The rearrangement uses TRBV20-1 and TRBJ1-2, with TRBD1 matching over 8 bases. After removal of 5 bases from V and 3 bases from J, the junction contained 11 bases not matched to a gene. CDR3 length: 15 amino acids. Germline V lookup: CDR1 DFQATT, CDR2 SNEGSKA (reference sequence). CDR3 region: CSARPTGVGDYGYTF. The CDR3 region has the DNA TGCAGTGCTCGACCGACAGGGGTGGGGGACTATGGCTACACCTTC.

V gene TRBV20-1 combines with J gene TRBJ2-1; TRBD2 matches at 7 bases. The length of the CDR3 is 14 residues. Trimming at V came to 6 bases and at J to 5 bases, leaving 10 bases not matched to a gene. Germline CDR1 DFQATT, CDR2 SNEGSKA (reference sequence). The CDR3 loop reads CSAPSLADDNEQFF. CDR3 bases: TGCAGTGCGCCAAGTCTAGCGGACGACAATGAGCAGTTCTTC.

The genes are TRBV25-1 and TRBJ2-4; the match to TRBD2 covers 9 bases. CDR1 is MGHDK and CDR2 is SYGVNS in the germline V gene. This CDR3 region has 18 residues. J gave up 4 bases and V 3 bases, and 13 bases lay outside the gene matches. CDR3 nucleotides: TGTGCCAGCAGTGAGGGCAGCGGGGGGCGGGGGCTAAAAAACATTCAGTACTTC. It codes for CASSEGSGGRGLKNIQYF. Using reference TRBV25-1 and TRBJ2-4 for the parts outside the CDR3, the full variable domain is EADIYQTPRYLVIGTGKKITLECSQTMGHDKMYWYQQDPGMELHLIHYSYGVNSTEKGDLSSESTVSRIRTEHFPLTLESARPSHTSQYLCASSEGSGGRGLKNIQYFGAGTRLSVL.

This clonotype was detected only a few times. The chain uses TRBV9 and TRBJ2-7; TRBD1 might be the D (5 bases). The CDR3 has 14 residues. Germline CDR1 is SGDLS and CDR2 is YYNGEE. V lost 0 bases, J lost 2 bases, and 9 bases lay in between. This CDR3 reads CASSVAQGTYEQYF. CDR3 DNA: TGTGCCAGCAGCGTAGCCCAGGGAACCTACGAGCAGTACTTC.

CDR3 nucleotides: TGTGCCAGCTCACCACGGACGGCAGATCACAATGAGCAGTTCTTC. Encoded protein: CASSPRTADHNEQFF. The chain recombines TRBV18 with TRBJ2-1; D ambiguous. The CDR3 runs 15 residues. The germline gives CDR1 KGHSH, CDR2 LQKENI. Trimming shortened V by 1 base and J by 5 bases, and 12 bases separated the two germline ends.

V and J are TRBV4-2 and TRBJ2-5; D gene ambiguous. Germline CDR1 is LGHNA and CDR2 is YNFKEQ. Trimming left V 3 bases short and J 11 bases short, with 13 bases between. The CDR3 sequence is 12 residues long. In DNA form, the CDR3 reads TGTGCCAGCAGCCAGGTAGATAATGAGCAGTACTTC. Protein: CASSQVDNEQYF.

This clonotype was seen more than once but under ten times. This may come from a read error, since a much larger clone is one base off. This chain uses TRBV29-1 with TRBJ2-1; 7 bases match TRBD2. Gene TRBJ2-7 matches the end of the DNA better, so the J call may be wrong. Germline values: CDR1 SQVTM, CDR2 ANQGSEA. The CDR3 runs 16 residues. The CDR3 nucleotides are TGCAGCGCCGTGGGAACTAGCGCCAGCTCCTACAATGAGCAGTACTTC. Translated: CSAVGTSASSYNEQYF.

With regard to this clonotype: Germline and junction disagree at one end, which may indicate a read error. CDR3 residues: CSARERTGRSRGTQYF. The CDR3, as DNA: TGCAGTGCGAGAGAACGAACAGGGAGATCGAGGGGTACGCAGTATTTT. The chain couples TRBV20-1 to TRBJ2-3; possible D gene TRBD1, 6 bases. Germline lookup yields CDR1 DFQATT and CDR2 SNEGSKA (reference sequence). The CDR3 totals 16 residues.

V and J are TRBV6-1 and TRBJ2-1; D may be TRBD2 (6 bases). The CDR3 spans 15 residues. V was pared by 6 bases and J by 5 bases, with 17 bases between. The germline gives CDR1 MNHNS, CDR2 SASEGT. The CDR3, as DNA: TGTGCCAGCAGGGCCCCGACGGGGGATAACAATGAGCAGTTCTTC. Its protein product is CASRAPTGDNNEQFF.

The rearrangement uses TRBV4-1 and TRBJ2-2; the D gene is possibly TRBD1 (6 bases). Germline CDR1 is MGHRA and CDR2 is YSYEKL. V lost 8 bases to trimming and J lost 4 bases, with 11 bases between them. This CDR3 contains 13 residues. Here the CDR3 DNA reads TGCGCCAGCGCGGACAGCCTCACCGGGGAGCTGTTTTTT. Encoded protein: CASADSLTGELFF.